What follows are 17 T cell receptor beta chains derived from one specimen sequenced in a study of CD8 T cells in ankylosing spondylitis. One entry per CDR3 protein, called by TCRdb with MiXCR from the 5' RACE reads. The sample lists 250,000 to 300,000 distinct CDR3 sequences, around 20% occurring once. The source material was blood, either unsorted or a sorted T cell fraction (not recorded which). The receptors were gathered from a male donor with ankylosing spondylitis or in good health (not recorded which).

The chain employs TRBV30 and TRBJ1-5; perhaps TRBD1 as D (5 bases). This CDR3 spans 13 amino acids. Germline CDR1 and CDR2: GTSNPN and SVGIG (reference sequence). DNA for the CDR3: TGTCTTGGGGGACTGTGTAGCAATCAGCCCCAGCATTTT. This sequence encodes CLGGLCSNQPQHF.

This clonotype was observed a few times. This chain connects TRBV12-3 or TRBV12-4 to TRBJ1-1; D remains ambiguous. V lost 5 bases and J lost 4, with 17 bases in between. The CDR3 spans 15 residues. This chain's CDR3 is CASSRPRRVGTEAFF. CDR3 coding DNA: TGTGCCAGCAGTCGCCCCCGGAGGGTTGGCACTGAAGCTTTCTTT.

This clonotype was detected a few times. The chain links TRBV28 to TRBJ1-1; D possibly corresponds to TRBD1 (6 bases). The length of the CDR3 is 15 residues. Germline V gene lookup returns CDR1 MDHEN and CDR2 SYDVKM. With 5 bases removed from V and 3 bases from J, the gap between germline ends came to 16 bases. CDR3 nucleotides: TGTGCCAGCAGTCCCCCGCACAGGGAATACACTGAAGCTTTCTTT. As protein: CASSPPHREYTEAFF.

This clonotype showed up just a few times. At one of its ends the junction is not consistent with the germline gene, which may arise from a read error. The CDR3 sequence is CSVEDTSSYIEQFF. For the CDR3, the DNA is TGCAGCGTTGAAGACACCTCTTCCTACATTGAGCAGTTCTTC. The chain links TRBV29-1 to TRBJ2-1; D call uncertain. The CDR3 loop spans 14 amino acids. Germline V gene lookup returns CDR1 SQVTM and CDR2 ANQGSEA.

There are many counts of this clonotype. The gene calls are TRBV28 and TRBJ1-4; 7 bases are a match to TRBD1. This CDR3 has 14 amino acids. J was trimmed by 4 bases and V by 4 bases; bases with no gene match: 3. In germline, CDR1 is MDHEN, CDR2 SYDVKM. The DNA of the CDR3 is TGTGCCAGCAGTTCGGGACAGCTTAATGAAAAACTGTTTTTT. This gives the protein CASSSGQLNEKLFF.

There are a few counts of this clonotype. The chain has TRBV20-1 and TRBJ2-2, with TRBD1 matching 8 bases. This CDR3 contains 16 residues. J was trimmed by 1 base and V by 4 bases; bases with no gene match: 8. Germline loops: CDR1 DFQATT, CDR2 SNEGSKA (reference sequence). The CDR3 nucleotides are TGCAGTGCTAAATCTCCAGGGGGCTTGAACACCGGGGAGCTGTTTTTT. Translation gives CSAKSPGGLNTGELFF.

This clonotype was counted only a few times. Sequence at one end of the junction differs from germline and may be a read error. The chain recombines TRBV7-7 with TRBJ2-5; no clear D. The CDR3 sequence is 13 residues long. Germline CDR1 SSHAT, CDR2 FNYEAQ (reference sequence). CDR3 loop: CASSPQPQETQYF. CDR3 DNA sequence: TGTGCTAGCAGCCCCCAACCCCAAGAGACCCAGTACTTC. The complete variable domain, with remaining parts taken from reference TRBV7-7 and TRBJ2-5, reads GAGVSQSPRYKVTKRGQDVTLRCDPISSHATLYWYQQALGQGPEFLTYFNYEAQPDKSGLPSDRFSAERPEGSISTLTIQRTEQRDSAMYRCASSPQPQETQYFGPGTRLLVL.

This clonotype was recorded at least ten times. The rearrangement uses TRBV5-1 and TRBJ2-1; 12 positions agree with TRBD2. This CDR3 is 16 amino acids long. Germline values: CDR1 SGHRS, CDR2 YFSETQ. Losses at the gene ends were 1 base for V and 4 bases for J; bases not matched to a gene: 3. CDR3 nucleotides: TGCGCCAGCAGCTTGATGACTAGCGGGGGTTACAATGAGCAGTTCTTC. It translates to CASSLMTSGGYNEQFF.

The rearrangement links TRBV6-5 to TRBJ1-6; unclear D gene. CDR3 length: 13 amino acids. Germline V CDR1 and CDR2: MNHEY, SVGAGI. V was cut by 4 bases and J by 7 bases, with 8 bases left in between. CDR3 protein: CASSSPGNSPLHF. CDR3 nucleotides: TGTGCCAGCAGTTCTCCGGGCAATTCACCCCTCCACTTT.

This clonotype was recorded at least ten times. J is TRBJ2-3 and V is TRBV12-3 or TRBV12-4; the D is unclear. This CDR3 contains 11 residues. The ends were cut back, 3 bases at V and 4 bases at J, with 2 bases in the middle. The CDR3 bases are TGTGCCAGCAGTTTCGCAGATACGCAGTATTTT. As protein: CASSFADTQYF.

The CDR3 loop is CASSWDRAVNEQFF. In DNA, the CDR3 is TGTGCCAGCAGCTGGGACAGGGCCGTGAATGAGCAGTTCTTC. The chain links TRBV3-1 to TRBJ2-1; 9 nucleotides line up with TRBD1. The J segment lost 7 bases and the V segment lost 5 bases, leaving 6 bases of the junction unmatched. CDR3 length: 14 residues. Germline V lookup: CDR1 LGHDT, CDR2 YNNKEL (reference sequence).

This clonotype was detected many times. V usage is TRBV9 and J usage is TRBJ2-5; no reliable D call. Germline values: CDR1 SGDLS, CDR2 YYNGEE. There are 13 residues in the CDR3. Trimming took 0 bases from V and 2 from J, leaving 5 bases between them. CDR3 in DNA: TGTGCCAGCAGCGTAGCTTTACAAGAGACCCAGTACTTC. Amino acids: CASSVALQETQYF.

This clonotype has only a few counts. V and J are TRBV6-7 and TRBJ1-4; maybe TRBD1 (5 bases). TRBV6-7 has ORF status, its function being uncertain. V lost 2 bases to trimming and J lost 0 bases, with 10 bases between them. The CDR3 runs 16 residues. For the CDR3, the DNA is TGTGCCAGCAGTTACCGGGGCCCTTCAACTAATGAAAAACTGTTTTTT. It specifies CASSYRGPSTNEKLFF.

The sample holds a few counts of this clonotype. This chain joins TRBV20-1 and TRBJ2-2; 9 nucleotides match TRBD2. CDR3 length equals 14 residues. The V segment lost 6 bases and the J segment 7 bases; nucleotides outside the gene matches: 9. Germline loops: CDR1 DFQATT, CDR2 SNEGSKA (reference sequence). CDR3 DNA sequence: TGCAGTGCCCCGTTGGCTAGCGGGATCGGGGAGCTGTTTTTT. As protein: CSAPLASGIGELFF.

The rearrangement joins TRBV20-1 to TRBJ1-3, with a possible D match to TRBD1 (6 bases). Deletions cut 4 bases from V and 0 bases from J, with 16 bases between. CDR3 length equals 16 residues. Germline V lookup: CDR1 DFQATT, CDR2 SNEGSKA (reference sequence). For the CDR3, the DNA is TGCAGTGCTAACCGTGGTGGGACACACTCTGGAAACACCATATATTTT. This gives the protein CSANRGGTHSGNTIYF.

At least ten counts were recorded for this clonotype. The gene calls are TRBV14 and TRBJ1-1; perhaps TRBD1 as D (5 bases). The CDR3 is 14 amino acids. With 3 bases removed from V and 4 bases from J, the gap between germline ends came to 12 bases. Germline V lookup: CDR1 SGHDN, CDR2 FVKESK. The CDR3 nucleotides are TGTGCCAGCAGCCAGACAGCCGGGGTCACTGAAGCTTTCTTT. It specifies CASSQTAGVTEAFF. Complete variable domain (other parts from reference TRBV14 and TRBJ1-1): EAGVTQFPSHSVIEKGQTVTLRCDPISGHDNLYWYRRVMGKEIKFLLHFVKESKQDESGMPNNRFLAERTGGTYSTLKVQPAELEDSGVYFCASSQTAGVTEAFFGQGTRLTVV.

This clonotype appeared a few times. The rearrangement links TRBV9 to TRBJ2-2; D call uncertain. Looked up from germline, CDR1 is SGDLS and CDR2 is YYNGEE. The CDR3 is made up of 14 amino acids. With 6 bases removed from V and 1 base from J, the gap between germline ends came to 10 bases. The CDR3 loop is CASTPLGNTGELFF. Here the CDR3 DNA reads TGTGCCAGCACCCCCTTGGGGAACACCGGGGAGCTGTTTTTT.